This T cell receptor beta chain was retrieved from a study of blood T cell repertoires in COVID-19. Study information: COVID-19 samples collected from the United States, Italy and Spain covered acute and convalescent phases. PBMCs, B-cell-depleted T cells, or T cells provided the cDNA or gDNA that made up the material.

J was trimmed by 5 bases and V by 4 bases; bases with no gene match: 13. Per the germline V gene, CDR1 is SGHRS and CDR2 is YFSETQ. This CDR3 is 16 amino acids long. The authors' processing: Estimation of nucleated cell counts was performed using reference gene primer amplification. TCRdb's copy holds only in-frame clones and misses some; the assay was immunoSEQ multiplex PCR. V and J calls and clone size come straight from that table; D and trimming were deduced from the DNA. This sample has about 52,000 clones, with about 82% found just once. The sequence came from a woman aged 80 or older with acute or convalescent COVID-19. Sequencing was done on a sample of peripheral blood. The chain is built from TRBV5-1 and TRBJ1-2, with 8 bases that match TRBD1. In nucleotides, the CDR3 is TGCGCCAGCAGCCCCGCTCCTGCAGGGGGCGGGTATGGCTACACCTTC. Protein product: CASSPAPAGGGYGYTF.